The sequence of this T cell receptor beta chain was determined in a study of blood T cells in healthy people across ages. Study-level findings and limits: Strong correlation was found linking TCR beta diversity to naive T cell percentage.

This clonotype appeared a few times. Its specificity is unknown. Investigators took about 9.2 milliliters of peripheral blood from every donor. Total RNA, at least 6 micrograms per sample, came from PBMCs. Trimming removed 0 bases at V and 3 bases at J, with 12 bases between. The CDR3 loop spans 16 amino acids. The germline V gene encodes CDR1 LGHNA and CDR2 YNFKEQ. The authors ran a second PCR of about 7 to 11 cycles using a sample-barcoded 5' primer and a J-beta primer mix. At least 2.5 million CDR3-containing paired-end reads were obtained per sample. TCRdb reanalysed the 5' RACE reads using MiXCR and keeps one entry per CDR3 protein. This table has some 1.6 million distinct CDR3 sequences, 34% appearing once.

The receptor was derived from a woman aged 25 to 39 in good health. This chain connects TRBV4-2 to TRBJ2-1; a weak D match, TRBD2 (5 bases). Sequences were obtained from blood. CDR3: CASSQEVVRGYNEQFF. CDR3 bases: TGTGCCAGCAGCCAAGAGGTAGTTCGGGGCTACAATGAGCAGTTCTTC.